These 32 T cell receptor beta chains share one sample of origin, sequenced in a study of CD8 T cells in ankylosing spondylitis. Each CDR3 protein gets one entry after TCRdb re-called the 5' RACE reads with MiXCR. In the table there are some 33,000 distinct CDR3 sequences, more than 13% of which are singletons. The material sequenced was blood. These receptors were taken from a male donor with ankylosing spondylitis or in good health (not recorded which).

The V gene is TRBV12-3 or TRBV12-4, the J gene TRBJ2-1, with 9 bases fitting TRBD2. V shed 3 bases, J shed 0 bases, and the junction held 3 bases outside the gene matches. The CDR3 spans 16 residues. CDR3 in DNA: TGTGCCAGCAGTTTCTCAGCGGGAGGCTCCTACAATGAGCAGTTCTTC. It yields the protein CASSFSAGGSYNEQFF.

The rearrangement uses TRBV5-1 and TRBJ2-2, with TRBD2 matching over 8 bases. Unmatched junction bases numbered 8, after V lost 2 bases and J lost 5 bases. Germline CDR1 is SGHRS and CDR2 is YFSETQ. The CDR3 runs 16 residues. DNA of the CDR3: TGCGCCAGCAGCTTACCAGGGACTAGTAATACCGGGGAGCTGTTTTTT. Its protein product is CASSLPGTSNTGELFF.

The V gene is TRBV19, the J gene TRBJ2-2, with D perhaps matching TRBD1 or TRBD2 (5 bases each). Trimming shortened V by 4 bases and J by 0 bases, and 12 bases separated the two germline ends. This CDR3 has 16 amino acids. CDR1 LNHDA and CDR2 SQIVND come from the germline V gene (reference sequence). The CDR3 nucleotides read TGTGCCAGTAGTAGAGGGAGACAGACGAACACCGGGGAGCTGTTTTTT. Its translation: CASSRGRQTNTGELFF.

This clonotype was seen more than once but under ten times. The rearrangement joins TRBV5-1 to TRBJ2-5; a weak D match, TRBD1 (6 bases). The CDR3 covers 15 residues. Looked up from germline, CDR1 is SGHRS and CDR2 is YFSETQ. Trimming pared 4 bases from V and 5 bases from J, leaving 18 bases between. DNA for the CDR3: TGCGCCAGCAGCCAAAATACTTTGCAGGGGGAGACCCAGTACTTC. Translating gives CASSQNTLQGETQYF.

This sequence joins TRBV12-3 or TRBV12-4 and TRBJ1-1, with D unclear. Between the trimmed V and J ends, which lost 4 bases and 0 bases, there was a span of 12 bases. CDR3 length: 15 amino acids. The CDR3 nucleotides read TGTGCCAGCAGTTCCAACCGGGAACTGAACACTGAAGCTTTCTTT. Protein sequence: CASSSNRELNTEAFF.

This clonotype has a handful of counts. V and J are TRBV7-3 and TRBJ2-3; TRBD2 agrees at 8 bases. CDR1 SGHTA and CDR2 FQGTGA come from the germline V gene. This CDR3 is built from 13 residues. V dropped 7 bases and J dropped 3; count of bases not matched to a gene: 3. This CDR3 is CASTLAGTDTQYF. The DNA for the CDR3 is TGTGCCAGCACATTAGCGGGAACAGATACGCAGTATTTT.

The gene calls are TRBV5-6 and TRBJ1-1; the D gene is possibly TRBD1 (5 bases). CDR3 length: 16 amino acids. Trimming left V 5 bases short and J 4 bases short, with 21 bases between. Germline CDR1 SGHDT, CDR2 YYEEEE. CDR3 coding DNA: TGTGCCAGCAGTCGCGACAGCAACATCGGAGTCACTGAAGCTTTCTTT. It translates to CASSRDSNIGVTEAFF. Based on the CDR3 plus reference TRBV5-6 and TRBJ1-1, the full variable domain is DAGVTQSPTHLIKTRGQQVTLRCSPKSGHDTVSWYQQALGQGPQFIFQYYEEEERQRGNFPDRFSGHQFPNYSSELNVNALLLGDSALYLCASSRDSNIGVTEAFFGQGTRLTVV.

This clonotype came up a few times. This chain uses TRBV14 with TRBJ2-1; D is undetermined. Per germline, CDR1 SGHDN and CDR2 FVKESK. This CDR3 contains 15 residues. The V gene lost 0 bases and the J gene lost 0 bases, with 6 bases spanning the gap. The CDR3, as DNA: TGTGCCAGCAGCCAAGAGAGGTACTCCTACAATGAGCAGTTCTTC. Translation gives CASSQERYSYNEQFF.

The chain employs TRBV7-3 and TRBJ2-1; D may be TRBD2 (6 bases). V was pared by 11 bases and J by 0 bases, with 11 bases between. The CDR3 spans 13 residues. Germline V gene data show CDR1 as SGHTA and CDR2 as FQGTGA. CDR3 in amino acids: CASSASSYNEQFF. The CDR3 bases are TGTGCCTCTAGCGCAAGCTCCTACAATGAGCAGTTCTTC.

This clonotype has a handful of counts. J is TRBJ2-7 and V is TRBV12-3 or TRBV12-4, with 12 bases fitting TRBD1. The V gene end was trimmed by 5 bases and the J gene end by 4 bases; junction bases not matched to a gene: 6. The CDR3 consists of 15 residues. CDR3 loop: CASSPGTGGLYEQYF. DNA for the CDR3: TGTGCCAGCAGTCCCGGGACAGGGGGCCTATACGAGCAGTACTTC.

This chain joins TRBV7-2 and TRBJ2-2; maybe TRBD1 (5 bases). This CDR3 spans 14 amino acids. V lost 1 base and J 9 bases, leaving 12 bases between the germline ends. Germline CDR1 reads SGHTA; CDR2 reads FQGNSA. The CDR3 DNA is TGTGCCAGCAGCTTAGGGGCAGGGTACAGGGAGCTGTTTTTT. It codes for CASSLGAGYRELFF.

V and J are TRBV19 and TRBJ2-7, with 8 nucleotides matching TRBD2. Germline V gene lookup returns CDR1 LNHDA and CDR2 SQIVND (reference sequence). The CDR3 totals 14 residues. Unmatched junction bases numbered 7, after V lost 5 bases and J lost 4 bases. The CDR3 DNA is TGTGCCAGTAGTTCTGCGGGAGGTCATTACGAGCAGTACTTC. Its protein product is CASSSAGGHYEQYF.

In the case of this clonotype: Its ends do not fully match the called genes, so a read error is possible. The V and J genes are TRBV7-3 and TRBJ2-5, with unresolved D. The CDR3 is 14 amino acids. The germline CDR1 and CDR2 sequences are SGHTA and FQGTGA. CDR3 nucleotide sequence: TGTGCCAGCAGCCCCGGCCAAGCCCAAGAAACCCAGTACTTC. It encodes CASSPGQAQETQYF.

J is TRBJ2-2 and V is TRBV14; D remains ambiguous. The CDR3 length is 13 residues. Germline CDR1 SGHDN, CDR2 FVKESK. With 2 bases removed from V and 5 bases from J, the gap between germline ends came to 6 bases. The CDR3 spells CASSQRVTGELFF. The DNA for the CDR3 is TGTGCCAGCAGCCAACGCGTTACCGGGGAGCTGTTTTTT.

This chain connects TRBV20-1 to TRBJ2-1; tentative D call: TRBD2 (5 bases). CDR1 DFQATT and CDR2 SNEGSKA come from the germline V gene (reference sequence). The length of the CDR3 is 13 residues. V was cut by 1 base and J by 1 base, with 5 bases left in between. CDR3 nucleotides: TGCAGTGCTAGAGGGGAGTCCTACAATGAGCAGTTCTTC. Protein sequence: CSARGESYNEQFF.

The chain uses TRBV4-2 and TRBJ1-4; D is unresolved. The ends were cut back, 0 bases at V and 6 bases at J, with 11 bases in the middle. Per germline, CDR1 LGHNA and CDR2 YNFKEQ. The CDR3 length is 15 residues. Here the CDR3 reads CASSQENHWDEKLFF. CDR3 coding DNA: TGTGCCAGCAGCCAAGAGAACCACTGGGATGAAAAACTGTTTTTT.

This clonotype was counted only a few times. The gene calls are TRBV12-3 or TRBV12-4 and TRBJ1-4; weak D call: TRBD1 (6 bases). The CDR3 runs to 15 residues. Trimming took 4 bases from V and 7 from J, leaving 16 bases between them. The CDR3 nucleotides read TGTGCCAGCAGTTCTAGACAGGTTAATGGTGAAAAACTGTTTTTT. Translated, it gives CASSSRQVNGEKLFF.

This clonotype occurred a few times. The rearrangement links TRBV10-3 to TRBJ1-4; D remains unclear. Trimming left V 6 bases short and J 4 bases short, with 9 bases between. The length of the CDR3 is 13 residues. CDR1 is ENHRY and CDR2 is SYGVKD in the germline V gene. As DNA, the CDR3 is TGTGCCATCAGCAAAAAGCATAATGAAAAACTGTTTTTT. It encodes CAISKKHNEKLFF.

In this sample, this clonotype turned up a few times. The rearrangement links TRBV20-1 to TRBJ2-3; D is ambiguous. The CDR3 sequence is 13 residues long. V lost 7 bases to trimming and J lost 0 bases, with 11 bases between them. The germline gives CDR1 DFQATT, CDR2 SNEGSKA (reference sequence). The CDR3 nucleotides read TGCAGTGGCGATGGGGTTAGCACAGATACGCAGTATTTT. Translating it yields CSGDGVSTDTQYF.

The CDR3 DNA is TGTGCCATCAATCCGGGACATGACACAGATACGCAGTATTTT. Protein sequence: CAINPGHDTDTQYF. The V call is TRBV10-3, the J call TRBJ2-3, with D perhaps matching TRBD1 (6 bases). CDR1 is ENHRY, CDR2 SYGVKD, per germline. The CDR3 has 14 amino acids. V lost 7 bases, J lost 2 bases, and 13 bases lay in between.

This clonotype was picked up a small number of times. The rearrangement joins TRBV14 to TRBJ2-1; 8 nucleotides match TRBD1. V lost 1 base and J lost 4; bases outside the gene matches: 6. Germline-derived CDR1 and CDR2 are SGHDN and FVKESK. The CDR3 totals 16 residues. CDR3 sequence: CASSQVGQGGYNEQFF. The CDR3 DNA reads as TGTGCCAGCAGCCAAGTTGGACAGGGAGGATACAATGAGCAGTTCTTC.

The J gene is TRBJ2-2, the V gene TRBV29-1; TRBD2 matches at 11 bases. The CDR3 loop spans 14 amino acids. J lost 7 bases, V lost 4 bases, and 5 bases had no gene match. CDR1 and CDR2 from the germline V gene are SQVTM and ANQGSEA. The CDR3 spells CSVVSGRVGGELFF. CDR3 nucleotides: TGCAGCGTTGTTAGCGGGAGGGTCGGCGGGGAGCTGTTTTTT.

The rearrangement uses TRBV20-1 and TRBJ2-1; 11 nucleotides align to TRBD2. V lost 3 bases to trimming and J lost 3 bases; unmatched junction nucleotides: 1. The germline gives CDR1 DFQATT, CDR2 SNEGSKA (reference sequence). CDR3 length equals 14 residues. Here the CDR3 DNA reads TGCAGTGCTAGTCTAGCGGGGGGCTACAATGAGCAGTTCTTC. Its translation: CSASLAGGYNEQFF.

This clonotype was recorded a few times. The rearrangement uses TRBV6-2 or TRBV6-3 and TRBJ1-1; no definite D call. V was cut by 2 bases and J by 6 bases, with 4 bases left in between. Germline CDR1 reads MNHEY; CDR2 reads SVGEGT. The CDR3 runs to 11 residues. DNA of the CDR3: TGTGCCAGCAGTTACGGGGCTGAAGCTTTCTTT. Translation: CASSYGAEAFF.

This clonotype was counted only a few times. This chain uses TRBV3-1 with TRBJ2-1; D gene unclear. V dropped 0 bases and J dropped 7 bases, with 19 bases sitting between them. CDR1 and CDR2 from the germline V gene are LGHDT and YNNKEL (reference sequence). The CDR3 totals 17 residues. Here the CDR3 reads CASSQDYSALVGNEQFF. The DNA for the CDR3 is TGTGCCAGCAGCCAAGATTATTCGGCCCTAGTTGGGAATGAGCAGTTCTTC.

This clonotype was observed a single time. This chain connects TRBV6-6 to TRBJ1-1; tentative D call: TRBD1 (6 bases). The germline V gene has CDR1 MNHNY and CDR2 SVGAGI (reference sequence). CDR3 length equals 12 residues. V was pared by 6 bases and J by 6 bases, with 11 bases between. CDR3 sequence reads: CASSPNRAEAFF. The CDR3 DNA is TGTGCCAGCAGCCCGAACAGGGCTGAAGCTTTCTTT.

There are a few counts of this clonotype. The V and J genes are TRBV7-9 and TRBJ1-4; 10 bases are shared with TRBD1. The J segment lost 6 bases and the V segment lost 5 bases, leaving 0 bases of the junction unmatched. This CDR3 region has 13 residues. The germline V gene has CDR1 SEHNR and CDR2 FQNEAQ (reference sequence). The CDR3 sequence: CASSGTGDEKLFF. Here the CDR3 DNA reads TGTGCCAGCAGCGGGACAGGGGATGAAAAACTGTTTTTT.

This clonotype was recorded a few times. The V gene is TRBV7-2, the J gene TRBJ1-4; tentatively, D is TRBD1 (6 bases). Germline-derived CDR1 and CDR2 are SGHTA and FQGNSA. V lost 5 bases to trimming and J lost 8 bases, with 21 bases between them. The CDR3 totals 16 residues. CDR3 region: CASSPGLGGPREKLFF. The CDR3 nucleotides are TGTGCCAGCAGCCCGGGCCTCGGGGGGCCGAGAGAAAAACTGTTTTTT.

This clonotype was seen a handful of times. CDR3 in amino acids: CASSLYENSPLHF. The DNA of the CDR3 is TGTGCCAGCAGCTTATATGAGAATTCACCCCTCCACTTT. The chain is built from TRBV7-3 and TRBJ1-6; D is unresolved. The CDR3 is made up of 13 amino acids. V lost 2 bases and J 7 bases, leaving 6 bases between the germline ends. CDR1 is SGHTA and CDR2 is FQGTGA in the germline V gene.

The rearrangement uses TRBV12-3 or TRBV12-4 and TRBJ2-1, with D possibly matching TRBD1 (6 bases). The V gene lost 1 base and the J gene lost 0 bases, with 13 bases spanning the gap. The CDR3 contains 17 residues. CDR3 region: CASSLVTGQVSYNEQFF. The CDR3, as DNA: TGTGCCAGCAGTTTAGTTACGGGACAAGTCTCCTACAATGAGCAGTTCTTC.

This clonotype has only a few counts. The chain uses TRBV5-1 and TRBJ2-3; 9 bases match TRBD2. The CDR3 spans 15 residues. Losses at the gene ends were 2 bases for V and 1 base for J; bases not matched to a gene: 2. Germline lookup yields CDR1 SGHRS and CDR2 YFSETQ. As DNA, the CDR3 is TGCGCCAGCAGCTTTGGGACTAGCCGCACAGATACGCAGTATTTT. This codes for CASSFGTSRTDTQYF.

The V gene is TRBV11-2, the J gene TRBJ2-5; D not certain. V lost 4 bases to trimming and J lost 5 bases, with 11 bases between them. In germline, CDR1 is SGHAT, CDR2 FQNNGV. The CDR3 consists of 13 residues. CDR3 DNA: TGTGCCAGCAGCTCGAATAGCTGGGAGACCCAGTACTTC. Protein: CASSSNSWETQYF.